This entry concerns a single T cell receptor beta chain. This specimen comes from a study of blood T cell repertoires in COVID-19. Trimming removed 4 bases from V and 3 bases from J, with 13 bases in between. Germline V gene sequence: CDR1 MNHEY, CDR2 SMNVEV (reference sequence). The CDR3 sequence is 15 residues long. TCRdb keeps only in-frame clones here, not all; method: immunoSEQ multiplex PCR. The sample yields about 170,000 clones, more than 70% seen once. The receptor's source is a man aged 45-65 years who had recovered from COVID-19. The sample consisted of peripheral blood. The J gene is TRBJ1-5, the V gene TRBV27; D gene uncertain. CDR3 DNA sequence: TGTGCCAGCAGTTCCCAGGTCCCCTTCAATCAGCCCCAGCATTTT. Translating it yields CASSSQVPFNQPQHF.